The TCR beta chain described here comes from a study of shared clonotypes between healthy human individuals. V was pared by 6 bases and J by 3 bases, with 9 bases between. Germline V gene data show CDR1 as SNHLY and CDR2 as FYNNEI. This CDR3 is built from 12 residues. The deep-level immunoSEQ assay was used. Several immunoSEQ plates received, in even portions, the genomic DNA of each subset. Some clones are missing from TCRdb's copy, which holds only in-frame ones; the method was immunoSEQ multiplex PCR. The sample includes some 1.1 million clones, approximately 80% of them seen just once. A word on this clone: Its matching antigen is unknown. Other DNA variants within this sample encode the same CDR3.

The study, taken as a whole, reports: Specimens sampled were limited to blood, with tissue repertoires likely differing.

It was into CD45RA+ naive and CD45RA-negative memory subsets that the CD4+ cells were split. The TCR was taken from a man younger than 30 in good health. Some clones in this sample may be carry-over from other donors' samples. This chain joins TRBV2 and TRBJ2-7; D is perhaps TRBD2 (5 bases). Sample: memory CD4+ T cells from PBMCs. Noted subset: CD45RA-negative fraction. In nucleotides, the CDR3 is TGTGCCAGCAGGGTGGACTTCTACGAGCAGTACTTC. Amino acid sequence: CASRVDFYEQYF.